These T cell receptor beta chains were read from a single sample in a study of cytomegalovirus exposure and HLA in healthy donors. TCRdb's table, derived via immunoSEQ multiplex PCR, lists solely in-frame clones and lacks some. This repertoire shows around 94,000 clones, 70% to 90% found once; its top ten account for 2% to 3%. The source material was PBMCs. The receptors here all came from a man between 35 and 55 years old in good health and CMV-seronegative. CDR3s include the opening cysteine and the closing phenylalanine or tryptophan. Each record gives: J gene, D gene, V gene, clone size, CDR3 protein. D genes are given only for firm matches. Expanded clones are given a class, and other clones once, few, many or no size at all.

j_call: TRBJ1-2
d_call: NA
v_call: TRBV6-5
clone_size: NA
cdr3_aa: CASSHEDHSSGYTF

j_call: TRBJ1-2
d_call: NA
v_call: TRBV19
clone_size: NA
cdr3_aa: CASSILTGVGGSYGYTF

j_call: TRBJ2-7
d_call: NA
v_call: TRBV5-6
clone_size: NA
cdr3_aa: CASSLGAGVGEQYF

j_call: TRBJ1-1
d_call: NA
v_call: TRBV6-6
clone_size: NA
cdr3_aa: CASRRTEMNTEAFF

j_call: TRBJ1-2
d_call: NA
v_call: TRBV7-2
clone_size: few
cdr3_aa: CASSLVFRALNYGYTF

j_call: TRBJ1-2
d_call: NA
v_call: TRBV4-1
clone_size: once
cdr3_aa: CASSPGADYGYTF

j_call: TRBJ1-1
d_call: TRBD1
v_call: TRBV15
clone_size: NA
cdr3_aa: CATSRDQAEGGFNTEAFF

j_call: TRBJ2-7
d_call: TRBD1
v_call: TRBV5-1
clone_size: once
cdr3_aa: CASSSGQGGDEQYF

j_call: TRBJ1-2
d_call: NA
v_call: TRBV30
clone_size: NA
cdr3_aa: CAWSVIDRQYGYTF

j_call: TRBJ2-7
d_call: NA
v_call: TRBV21-1
clone_size: NA
cdr3_aa: CASRTGRLYEQYF

j_call: TRBJ2-1
d_call: NA
v_call: TRBV4-2
clone_size: NA
cdr3_aa: CASSQGLDYNEQFF

j_call: TRBJ1-6
d_call: TRBD1
v_call: TRBV18
clone_size: NA
cdr3_aa: CASSLPDRGGRSSPLHF

j_call: TRBJ2-7
d_call: TRBD1
v_call: TRBV7-9
clone_size: NA
cdr3_aa: CASSLGSGTGYEQYF

j_call: TRBJ2-7
d_call: TRBD1
v_call: TRBV27
clone_size: NA
cdr3_aa: CASSLGTGAYEQYF

j_call: TRBJ1-2
d_call: NA
v_call: TRBV5-4
clone_size: few
cdr3_aa: CASRRAEGGNYGYTF

j_call: TRBJ1-5
d_call: NA
v_call: TRBV6-4
clone_size: NA
cdr3_aa: CASMRTGKNQPQHF

j_call: TRBJ1-6
d_call: NA
v_call: TRBV9
clone_size: NA
cdr3_aa: CASSVEPVNSPLHF

j_call: TRBJ1-6
d_call: NA
v_call: TRBV7-9
clone_size: NA
cdr3_aa: CASSFGEGPLHF

j_call: TRBJ1-4
d_call: TRBD1
v_call: TRBV27
clone_size: once
cdr3_aa: CASSPSTGEKLFF

j_call: TRBJ2-4
d_call: NA
v_call: TRBV5-4
clone_size: NA
cdr3_aa: CASSSEGRNIQYF

j_call: TRBJ2-3
d_call: NA
v_call: TRBV9
clone_size: NA
cdr3_aa: CASSPGTSGTDTQYF

j_call: TRBJ2-3
d_call: TRBD2
v_call: TRBV5-4
clone_size: NA
cdr3_aa: CASSSAGGEDTQYF

j_call: TRBJ2-1
d_call: TRBD2
v_call: TRBV11-3
clone_size: NA
cdr3_aa: CASSLVSLAGGLLSDNEQFF